This paragraph covers one T cell receptor (beta chain) sequence. The target antigen is unknown. This entry belongs to a study of T cells expressing NK-cell markers. For the study at large: Underlying the TCR beta repertoires were sorted CD3+CD56+NKG2C+, CD3+CD56+NKG2C- and CD3+CD56-NKG2C+ T cells.

No DNA is given; TCRdb re-called the 5' RACE reads and lists each CDR3 protein once. The sample includes 350,000 to 400,000 distinct CDR3 sequences. The length of the CDR3 is 19 residues. The germline V gene has CDR1 SGHVS and CDR2 FQNEAQ. Study results and caveats: In about six donors, dominant CD3+CD56+NKG2C+ clonotypes ranked among the top 10 CD8+ clonotypes.

Sequencing used blood T cells: a sorted CD56 or NKG2C T cell subset, CD4+ or CD8+ T cells, or bulk PBMC T cells (not recorded which). The receptor was isolated from a woman aged 45 to 65 in good health. The chain joins TRBV7-8 to TRBJ2-1; absent DNA, TCRdb's TRBD2 call cannot be checked. CDR3 sequence: CASSLVLAGVQRSGNEQFF.